This passage covers 10 T cell receptor beta chains from one sample sequenced in a study of identical twins (dated by TCRdb to about 2016). The protocol used for the library was 5' RACE. Sequencing took place on an Illumina HiSeq 2000. TCRdb reprocessed the public reads (quality trimming at Q25 with fastp, clone calling with MiXCR) and kept in-frame beta chains. Rows merge per CDR3 protein into single entries with the most common DNA and genes. Here the sample has roughly 220,000 distinct CDR3 sequences; around 6.5% occur a single time. The top ten constitute just over 14% of the sample. The same data also went into a second study, on T cells expressing NK-cell markers.

Sequenced material: CD8+ T cells sorted from blood. The receptor set was obtained from a young woman in good health.

The chain couples TRBV9 to TRBJ1-1, with unresolved D. Germline assignment: CDR1 SGDLS and CDR2 YYNGEE. The CDR3 consists of 14 residues. The V gene lost 3 bases and the J gene lost 7 bases, with 16 bases spanning the gap. The CDR3 nucleotides are TGTGCCAGCAGCGCGACCAGAAGTACGCTTGAAGCTTTCTTT. It yields the protein CASSATRSTLEAFF.

This clonotype was picked up many times. The chain is built from TRBV25-1 and TRBJ2-7; 8 nucleotides agree with TRBD2. The CDR3 has 13 amino acids. V shed 0 bases and J 7 bases; nucleotides not matched to a gene: 2. Germline loops: CDR1 MGHDK, CDR2 SYGVNS. The CDR3 here is CASSEYGGGEQYF. In DNA form, the CDR3 reads TGTGCCAGCAGTGAATACGGGGGGGGAGAGCAGTACTTC.

This clonotype was counted many times. The chain recombines TRBV9 with TRBJ2-1, with 11 nucleotides matching TRBD2. This CDR3 has 16 residues. The V gene's germline CDR1 is SGDLS and CDR2 YYNGEE. J was trimmed by 1 base and V by 2 bases; bases with no gene match: 2. CDR3 residues: CASSVTSGGSYNEQFF. As DNA, the CDR3 is TGTGCCAGCAGCGTTACTAGCGGGGGTTCCTACAATGAGCAGTTCTTC. Full variable domain (rest looked up from reference TRBV9 and TRBJ2-1): DSGVTQTPKHLITATGQRVTLRCSPRSGDLSVYWYQQSLDQGLQFLIQYYNGEERAKGNILERFSAQQFPDLHSELNLSSLELGDSALYFCASSVTSGGSYNEQFFGPGTRLTVL.

This clonotype has only a few counts. The rearrangement links TRBV19 to TRBJ2-3, with D perhaps matching TRBD2 (6 bases). V was cut by 7 bases and J by 5 bases, with 19 bases left in between. This CDR3 has 15 amino acids. Germline loops: CDR1 LNHDA, CDR2 SQIVND (reference sequence). The CDR3 DNA reads as TGTGCCAGTACCCCTACCGGAGGGTATGGAGATACGCAGTATTTT. Protein: CASTPTGGYGDTQYF. The full variable domain, completed using reference TRBV19 and TRBJ2-3, is DGGITQSPKYLFRKEGQNVTLSCEQNLNHDAMYWYRQDPGQGLRLIYYSQIVNDFQKGDIAEGYSVSREKKESFPLTVTSAQKNPTAFYLCASTPTGGYGDTQYFGPGTRLTVL.

This clonotype has just a few counts. The CDR3 here is CSARYTEAFF. In nucleotides, the CDR3 is TGCAGTGCTAGATACACTGAAGCTTTCTTT. This chain connects TRBV20-1 to TRBJ1-1, with D hard to call. Germline-derived CDR1 and CDR2 are DFQATT and SNEGSKA (reference sequence). V lost 2 bases to trimming and J lost 3 bases, with 1 base between them. The CDR3 length is 10 residues.

This clonotype was observed a handful of times. The V gene is TRBV6-1, the J gene TRBJ2-7; 9 positions match TRBD1. CDR1 is MNHNS, CDR2 SASEGT, per germline. V lost 5 bases, J lost 2 bases, and 7 bases stayed unmatched. The CDR3 covers 15 residues. The CDR3 DNA sequence: TGTGCCAGCAGTCTCACCGGGACAGGGACCTACGAGCAGTACTTC. Protein product: CASSLTGTGTYEQYF.

The chain combines TRBV7-9 with TRBJ1-1, with TRBD1 matching 7 bases. J gave up 3 bases and V 5 bases, and 12 bases lay outside the gene matches. CDR3 length: 16 amino acids. Germline CDR1 reads SEHNR; CDR2 reads FQNEAQ (reference sequence). CDR3 in amino acids: CASSLPVGRGDTEAFF. The CDR3 nucleotides are TGTGCCAGCAGCCTCCCGGTTGGCAGGGGGGACACTGAAGCTTTCTTT. Full variable domain (missing parts from reference TRBV7-9 and TRBJ1-1): DTGVSQNPRHKITKRGQNVTFRCDPISEHNRLYWYRQTLGQGPEFLTYFQNEAQLEKSRLLSDRFSAERPKGSFSTLEIQRTEQGDSAMYLCASSLPVGRGDTEAFFGQGTRLTVV.

This clonotype has just a few counts. Here the CDR3 DNA reads TGTGCCAGCAGCCTACCCCTTTACAATGAGCAGTTCTTC. It specifies CASSLPLYNEQFF. The chain combines TRBV7-9 with TRBJ2-1, with unresolved D. The germline gives CDR1 SEHNR, CDR2 FQNEAQ (reference sequence). V was shortened by 5 bases and J by 4 bases, with 9 bases between the two germline ends. The CDR3 is 13 amino acids. Looking up the rest from reference TRBV7-9 and TRBJ2-1 gives the full variable domain: DTGVSQNPRHKITKRGQNVTFRCDPISEHNRLYWYRQTLGQGPEFLTYFQNEAQLEKSRLLSDRFSAERPKGSFSTLEIQRTEQGDSAMYLCASSLPLYNEQFFGPGTRLTVL.

This clonotype showed up many times. The chain combines TRBV5-1 with TRBJ2-1, with 10 bases that match TRBD2. The germline V gene encodes CDR1 SGHRS and CDR2 YFSETQ. The CDR3 runs 16 residues. V gave up 5 bases and J gave up 7 bases; unmatched junction bases: 12. CDR3 protein: CASRRDLAGVSNEQFF. The CDR3 DNA reads TGCGCCAGCAGGCGTGACCTAGCGGGGGTGTCGAATGAGCAGTTCTTC.

This chain uses TRBV15 with TRBJ2-6, with 7 bases lining up with TRBD2. With V trimmed by 0 bases and J by 2 bases, 4 bases remained unmatched. This CDR3 has 17 residues. Germline lookup yields CDR1 LNHNV and CDR2 YYDKDF (reference sequence). The CDR3 DNA is TGTGCCACCAGCAGAGATCAAGGGAGGGCTGGGGCCAACGTCCTGACTTTC. Its protein product is CATSRDQGRAGANVLTF.